Sequencing of this T cell receptor (beta chain) was carried out in a study of radiation and T cells in renal cell carcinoma. V lost 7 bases and J lost 0, with 15 bases in between. The CDR3 runs to 16 residues. Germline V lookup: CDR1 WSHSY, CDR2 SAAADI. TCRdb keeps only in-frame clones here, not all; method: immunoSEQ multiplex PCR. This table holds just over 150,000 clones, around 90% found once. Described time point: blood 2 weeks post-SBRT. Regarding treatment: 15 Gy SBRT to primary tumor, nephrectomy 4 weeks later. The genes are TRBV10-2 and TRBJ1-4; D is unclear. The TCR sequence derives from a woman between 45 and 60 years old with renal cell carcinoma. Sequencing used blood, obtained from a patient whose treatment included radiotherapy and nephrectomy. The DNA for the CDR3 is TGCGCCAGCATGGCCCCTGAAGATGCAACTAATGAAAAACTGTTTTTT. Translated: CASMAPEDATNEKLFF.